The 32 T cell receptor beta chains reported below all come from one sample, sequenced in a study of vaccination and CD4 T cells after COVID-19. What these receptors recognize is not known. Treatment given: approximately nine-day PBMC culture with coronavirus spike peptide pools or control peptides (ViraFEST assay). At the Johns Hopkins FTIC core, DNA taken from cultured CD4+ T cells was sequenced by way of the Oncomine TCR Beta short-read assay. A single record per CDR3 protein comes from TCRdb applying MiXCR to the PCR reads. The sample contains roughly 7,000 distinct CDR3 sequences, roughly 23% of which appear only once. The sample consisted of CD4+ T cells from blood, cultured in vitro, taken after SARS-CoV-2 vaccination. The receptors were gathered from a human donor who had recovered from COVID-19.

V gene TRBV7-3 combines with J gene TRBJ2-4; 10 bases fit TRBD2. Trimming removed 5 bases from V and 6 bases from J; junction bases left unmatched: 10. Germline V gives CDR1 SGHTA, CDR2 FQGTGA. The CDR3 runs 16 residues. CDR3 DNA sequence: TGTGCCAGCAGCAGTCAAGCGGGGGGGCGAGGAAACATTCAGTACTTC. Its translation is CASSSQAGGRGNIQYF.

V is TRBV7-9 and J is TRBJ2-2; a weak D match, TRBD2 (6 bases). This CDR3 has 15 amino acids. Germline V CDR1 and CDR2: SEHNR, FQNEAQ (reference sequence). V was shortened by 1 base and J by 7 bases, with 13 bases between the two germline ends. CDR3: CASSLDGRGGGELFF. In DNA, the CDR3 is TGTGCCAGCAGCTTAGACGGGAGAGGTGGCGGGGAGCTGTTTTTT. The full variable domain, in which reference TRBV7-9 and TRBJ2-2 provide the parts outside the CDR3, is DTGVSQNPRHKITKRGQNVTFRCDPISEHNRLYWYRQTLGQGPEFLTYFQNEAQLEKSRLLSDRFSAERPKGSFSTLEIQRTEQGDSAMYLCASSLDGRGGGELFFGEGSRLTVL.

A few counts support this clonotype. The chain combines TRBV6-1 with TRBJ2-1; 12 bases align to TRBD2. Per the germline V gene, CDR1 is MNHNS and CDR2 is SASEGT. V lost 6 bases, J lost 5 bases, and 8 bases stayed unmatched. This CDR3 comprises 16 residues. CDR3 nucleotide sequence: TGTGCCAGCAGCCGACGACTAGCGGGAGTAGACAATGAGCAGTTCTTC. Its protein product is CASSRRLAGVDNEQFF.

The rearrangement joins TRBV10-3 to TRBJ2-7; maybe TRBD2 (6 bases). This CDR3 has 15 amino acids. The V and J ends lost 7 bases and 6 bases respectively, with 22 bases between them. The germline CDR1 and CDR2 sequences are ENHRY and SYGVKD. Here the CDR3 reads CAIKVGSPGFGEQYF. The CDR3 DNA is TGTGCCATCAAGGTCGGGAGCCCCGGGTTTGGCGAGCAGTACTTC.

The chain links TRBV6-2 or TRBV6-3 to TRBJ2-3, with 7 bases fitting TRBD2. Germline CDR1 MNHEY, CDR2 SVGEGT. The CDR3 has 14 residues. V dropped 7 bases and J dropped 3; count of bases not matched to a gene: 7. The DNA of the CDR3 is TGTGCCAGCATTCCCAGCGGGACGACAGATACGCAGTATTTT. Protein product: CASIPSGTTDTQYF.

This chain connects TRBV28 to TRBJ2-7; perhaps TRBD1 as D (5 bases). The CDR3 covers 13 residues. Trimming took off 9 bases at V and 2 bases at J, with 14 bases between the two ends. The germline gives CDR1 MDHEN, CDR2 SYDVKM. CDR3 residues: CASTQGTTYEQYF. Here the CDR3 DNA reads TGTGCCAGTACCCAGGGTACCACCTACGAGCAGTACTTC.

By sample share, this clonotype is medium-sized. Compared with germline, one end of the junction differs, possibly owing to a read error. V usage is TRBV7-7 and J usage is TRBJ2-5, with TRBD2 matching over 16 bases. Germline CDR1 and CDR2: SSHAT and FNYEAQ (reference sequence). The CDR3 has 15 amino acids. CDR3 loop: CASSPGLAGGGTQYF. CDR3 nucleotides: TGTGCTAGCAGCCCGGGACTAGCGGGAGGGGGGACCCAGTACTTC. Based on the CDR3 plus reference TRBV7-7 and TRBJ2-5, the full variable domain is GAGVSQSPRYKVTKRGQDVTLRCDPISSHATLYWYQQALGQGPEFLTYFNYEAQPDKSGLPSDRFSAERPEGSISTLTIQRTEQRDSAMYRCASSPGLAGGGTQYFGPGTRLLVL.

Only a few counts were recorded for this clonotype. The chain combines TRBV20-1 with TRBJ1-3; 11 bases are a match to TRBD1. The CDR3 loop spans 14 amino acids. Germline V lookup: CDR1 DFQATT, CDR2 SNEGSKA (reference sequence). V gave up 6 bases and J gave up 4 bases; unmatched junction bases: 5. CDR3 sequence (DNA): TGCAGTGCGCTGGGACAGGGGGAGGGAAACACCATATATTTT. Residues: CSALGQGEGNTIYF.

This clonotype was detected a few times. This chain connects TRBV20-1 to TRBJ2-2; 7 positions match TRBD2. The CDR3 extends over 17 amino acids. Germline trimming cut 0 bases from V and 3 bases from J; bases unmatched to any gene: 10. Per the germline V gene, CDR1 is DFQATT and CDR2 is SNEGSKA (reference sequence). CDR3 sequence (DNA): TGCAGTGCTAGAGATCCGGGGAAGGGAGGGTACACCGGGGAGCTGTTTTTT. This gives the protein CSARDPGKGGYTGELFF.

The chain is built from TRBV5-4 and TRBJ2-5; D may be TRBD2 (6 bases). CDR1 and CDR2 from the germline V gene are SGHNT and YYREEE (reference sequence). Trimming removed 0 bases at V and 3 bases at J, with 15 bases between. The CDR3 spans 16 residues. The CDR3 sequence is CASSLGSGRREETQYF. DNA for the CDR3: TGTGCCAGCAGCTTGGGAAGTGGGAGGCGGGAAGAGACCCAGTACTTC.

This clonotype was counted between two and nine times. V is TRBV11-1 and J is TRBJ1-1, with 7 bases that match TRBD1. J gave up 1 base and V 5 bases, and 10 bases lay outside the gene matches. Germline CDR1 reads SGHAT; CDR2 reads FQDESV (reference sequence). CDR3 length: 16 residues. CDR3 loop: CASSPWDSKGNTEAFF. The CDR3 DNA reads as TGTGCCAGCAGCCCCTGGGACAGTAAGGGGAACACTGAAGCTTTCTTT.

This chain uses TRBV2 with TRBJ2-5; 8 bases map to TRBD1. The trim removed 6 bases at V and 2 bases at J, leaving 8 bases unmatched. The CDR3 is 15 amino acids. Germline assignment: CDR1 SNHLY and CDR2 FYNNEI. Here the CDR3 DNA reads TGTGCCAGCAGACCCGACAGGGGCCCACAAGAGACCCAGTACTTC. Translation: CASRPDRGPQETQYF.

This clonotype was seen a handful of times. V is TRBV7-3 and J is TRBJ2-7; D is ambiguous. This CDR3 comprises 14 residues. V gave up 5 bases and J gave up 3 bases, with 14 bases separating them. The V gene's germline CDR1 is SGHTA and CDR2 FQGTGA. CDR3 coding DNA: TGTGCCAGCAGCCCGTGGCAAGCCGACTACGAGCAGTACTTC. Translated: CASSPWQADYEQYF. Complete variable domain (other parts from reference TRBV7-3 and TRBJ2-7): GAGVSQTPSNKVTEKGKYVELRCDPISGHTALYWYRQSLGQGPEFLIYFQGTGAADDSGLPNDRFFAVRPEGSVSTLKIQRTERGDSAVYLCASSPWQADYEQYFGPGTRLTVT.

The chain employs TRBV7-9 and TRBJ2-3, with unresolved D. Germline CDR1 is SEHNR and CDR2 is FQNEAQ (reference sequence). The CDR3 spans 11 residues. Trimming pared 5 bases from V and 1 base from J, leaving 1 base between. As DNA, the CDR3 is TGTGCCAGCAGCCGCACAGATACGCAGTATTTT. It translates to CASSRTDTQYF. The whole variable domain, filled in from reference TRBV7-9 and TRBJ2-3, reads DTGVSQNPRHKITKRGQNVTFRCDPISEHNRLYWYRQTLGQGPEFLTYFQNEAQLEKSRLLSDRFSAERPKGSFSTLEIQRTEQGDSAMYLCASSRTDTQYFGPGTRLTVL.

This clonotype has a handful of counts. V and J are TRBV19 and TRBJ2-5, with 10 bases that match TRBD2. Unmatched junction bases numbered 11, after V lost 6 bases and J lost 4 bases. Looked up from germline, CDR1 is LNHDA and CDR2 is SQIVND (reference sequence). The CDR3 is 16 residues long. The DNA for the CDR3 is TGTGCCAGTAGGCCCTCGCTAGCGGGAGTTTTAGAGACCCAGTACTTC. It specifies CASRPSLAGVLETQYF.

This clonotype is medium-sized in the sample. The chain links TRBV29-1 to TRBJ2-5; 11 bases match TRBD2. This CDR3 has 16 residues. J was trimmed by 5 bases and V by 7 bases; bases with no gene match: 15. The germline gives CDR1 SQVTM, CDR2 ANQGSEA. The CDR3 coding sequence is TGCAGCGCCCTGACGGCTAGCGGGGGGTTAGGCGAGACCCAGTACTTC. Its protein product is CSALTASGGLGETQYF.

The table lists this clonotype with a few counts. V usage is TRBV29-1 and J usage is TRBJ2-3, with 10 nucleotides matching TRBD1. V was clipped by 7 bases and J by 1 base; unmatched bases: 8. The CDR3 length is 15 residues. Germline CDR1 is SQVTM and CDR2 is ANQGSEA. CDR3 sequence reads: CSAAGTGAGTDTQYF. Here the CDR3 DNA reads TGCAGCGCCGCCGGGACAGGGGCTGGCACAGATACGCAGTATTTT.

The chain has TRBV18 and TRBJ2-7; no reliable D call. The CDR3 spans 14 residues. CDR1 and CDR2 from the germline V gene are KGHSH and LQKENI. Trimming took 3 bases from V and 4 from J, leaving 13 bases between them. CDR3 DNA sequence: TGTGCCAGCTCACCCTTACCCTCGAGGTACGAGCAGTACTTC. Residues: CASSPLPSRYEQYF. Filled out from reference TRBV18 and TRBJ2-7, the complete variable domain reads NAGVMQNPRHLVRRRGQEARLRCSPMKGHSHVYWYRQLPEEGLKFMVYLQKENIIDESGMPKERFSAEFPKEGPSILRIQQVVRGDSAAYFCASSPLPSRYEQYFGPGTRLTVT.

By share, this clonotype ranks as medium-sized. The V call is TRBV6-5, the J call TRBJ2-7, with a tentative D call TRBD1 (6 bases). Germline V CDR1 and CDR2: MNHEY, SVGAGI. The V gene lost 2 bases and the J gene lost 2 bases, with 13 bases spanning the gap. The CDR3 length is 15 residues. DNA for the CDR3: TGTGCCAGCAGTTACAGTGGACAGCCACCCTACGAGCAGTACTTC. Its protein is CASSYSGQPPYEQYF.

This clonotype was detected a few times. The V call is TRBV20-1, the J call TRBJ1-6; TRBD1 matches 11 bases. V shed 5 bases, J shed 4 bases, and the junction held 4 bases outside the gene matches. Germline CDR1 is DFQATT and CDR2 is SNEGSKA (reference sequence). The CDR3 has 15 amino acids. The DNA of the CDR3 is TGCAGTGCTGGGACAGGGGGTTTATATAATTCACCCCTCCACTTT. Protein sequence: CSAGTGGLYNSPLHF.

This sequence joins TRBV19 and TRBJ2-7; D not resolved. CDR3 length: 10 residues. Germline lookup yields CDR1 LNHDA and CDR2 SQIVND (reference sequence). V was cut by 0 bases and J by 6 bases, with 0 bases left in between. The CDR3 DNA reads as TGTGCCAGTAGTATAGACGAGCAGTACTTC. Amino acids: CASSIDEQYF.

The genes are TRBV19 and TRBJ2-3, with TRBD2 matching 10 bases. CDR1 LNHDA and CDR2 SQIVND come from the germline V gene (reference sequence). The CDR3 extends over 16 amino acids. The ends lost 1 base at V and 2 bases at J; junction bases unmatched: 3. The CDR3 DNA reads TGTGCCAGTAGTATAGGTAGCGGGAGGTCCACAGATACGCAGTATTTT. Its protein product is CASSIGSGRSTDTQYF.

The rearrangement links TRBV11-3 to TRBJ2-1; D is unclear. The CDR3 runs 16 residues. The V gene's germline CDR1 is SGHNT and CDR2 YENEEA. With 1 base removed from V and 0 bases from J, the gap between germline ends came to 10 bases. The CDR3 reads CASSLVWTPSYNEQFF. CDR3 bases: TGTGCCAGCAGCTTAGTATGGACCCCCTCCTACAATGAGCAGTTCTTC.

In this sample, this clonotype is medium-sized. The chain employs TRBV4-2 and TRBJ2-5; tentative D call: TRBD2 (6 bases). There are 14 residues in the CDR3. V was cut by 0 bases and J by 4 bases, with 9 bases left in between. Germline V gene sequence: CDR1 LGHNA, CDR2 YNFKEQ. The CDR3 spells CASSQEGRGETQYF. The CDR3 DNA reads as TGTGCCAGCAGCCAAGAAGGGCGGGGAGAGACCCAGTACTTC.

This clonotype was found a few times. The genes are TRBV20-1 and TRBJ1-3, with 7 bases fitting TRBD1. CDR1 is DFQATT, CDR2 SNEGSKA, per germline (reference sequence). The CDR3 contains 13 residues. In nucleotides, the CDR3 is TGCGCTGTGGACAGGAGGGTTGGAAACACCATATATTTT. This sequence encodes CAVDRRVGNTIYF.

The CDR3 region has the DNA TGTGCCAGCAGTTTAACCCAACAGGGGATGAGAGCCCAGCATTTT. Amino acids: CASSLTQQGMRAQHF. This chain links TRBV28 with TRBJ1-5, with 7 bases fitting TRBD1. The CDR3 covers 15 residues. V dropped 2 bases and J dropped 11; count of bases not matched to a gene: 12. Germline-derived CDR1 and CDR2 are MDHEN and SYDVKM.

This clonotype was seen more than once but under ten times. V is TRBV11-1 and J is TRBJ2-7; 8 bases map to TRBD2. Germline trimming cut 3 bases from V and 5 bases from J; bases unmatched to any gene: 12. The germline V gene encodes CDR1 SGHAT and CDR2 FQDESV (reference sequence). The CDR3 runs 16 residues. The CDR3 loop reads CASSLQGRGAADEQYF. The DNA for the CDR3 is TGTGCCAGCAGCTTGCAAGGGCGGGGGGCCGCGGACGAGCAGTACTTC.

The V and J genes are TRBV15 and TRBJ2-2, with TRBD1 matching over 7 bases. Trimming removed 1 base from V and 4 bases from J; junction bases left unmatched: 0. The CDR3 length is 14 residues. Germline V gene data show CDR1 as LNHNV and CDR2 as YYDKDF (reference sequence). CDR3 region: CATSRGQGTGELFF. The CDR3 nucleotides read TGTGCCACCAGCAGAGGACAGGGCACCGGGGAGCTGTTTTTT. Complete variable domain (other parts from reference TRBV15 and TRBJ2-2): DAMVIQNPRYQVTQFGKPVTLSCSQTLNHNVMYWYQQKSSQAPKLLFHYYDKDFNNEADTPDNFQSRRPNTSFCFLDIRSPGLGDTAMYLCATSRGQGTGELFFGEGSRLTVL.

This clonotype has only a few counts. The genes are TRBV28 and TRBJ1-3, with 8 bases matching TRBD1. Trimming removed 5 bases from V and 0 bases from J; junction bases left unmatched: 3. The germline V gene encodes CDR1 MDHEN and CDR2 SYDVKM. The CDR3 is made up of 15 amino acids. The CDR3 here is CASSIGTGSGNTIYF. CDR3 DNA: TGTGCCAGCAGTATAGGGACAGGCTCTGGAAACACCATATATTTT.

The chain recombines TRBV12-3 or TRBV12-4 with TRBJ2-7, with D perhaps matching TRBD1 (6 bases). The germline V and J ends were trimmed by 4 bases and 7 bases, with 17 bases remaining between them. The CDR3 contains 14 residues. The CDR3 reads CASSSSGTLGEQYF. DNA for the CDR3: TGTGCCAGCAGTTCCTCCGGGACATTGGGAGAGCAGTACTTC.

This clonotype counts as medium-sized. The chain combines TRBV6-1 with TRBJ2-7; perhaps TRBD2 as D (6 bases). From germline, CDR1 is MNHNS and CDR2 SASEGT. The CDR3 loop spans 15 amino acids. The ends were cut back, 2 bases at V and 4 bases at J, with 15 bases in the middle. The DNA of the CDR3 is TGTGCCAGCAGTGAATCTCCGGTCCGGGGGTACGAGCAGTACTTC. Amino acids: CASSESPVRGYEQYF.

In its sample, this clonotype ranks as medium-sized. The chain employs TRBV6-5 and TRBJ2-5; D unclear. V shed 2 bases and J shed 8 bases, with 9 bases lying between them. This CDR3 has 12 amino acids. Germline lookup yields CDR1 MNHEY and CDR2 SVGAGI. CDR3 nucleotide sequence: TGTGCCAGCAGTTACCTCCGTGAAACCCAGTACTTC. Translating gives CASSYLRETQYF.